This TCR beta chain stems from a study of blood T cell repertoires in COVID-19 (dated by TCRdb to the early 2020s). In terms of the full investigation: Samples from collaborators originated in the United States, Italy and Spain and spanned both the acute and convalescent phases of COVID-19. Where available, HLA class I and class II types were obtained from metadata supplied by the sample provider rather than from assay-based typing. A de-identified subject ID, COVID-19 status, age in years and sex were almost always included in the sample metadata. The samples were drawn from two sources: the first 160 participants of the ongoing ImmuneRACE study, and fewer than 1,500 subjects contributed by 6 global collaborators. The prospective study material was composed of cDNA or gDNA derived from T cells, B-cell-depleted T cells, or PBMCs. Deeply sampled blood TCRbeta repertoires from subjects exposed to, actively infected with, or recovered from COVID-19 were included in the dataset. The repertoires were released in a freely available public database intended as a resource for research on the immune response to SARS-CoV-2. The full study reports these points: The amount of clinical and demographic metadata varied by source and participant and was provided uncurated.

Regarding this clone: It lacks a known antigen. Per-base qualities were not stored, and no clone one base away is much larger.

Collaborating institutions collected whole blood in K2EDTA tubes following their own protocols. For TCRbeta analysis, collaborators shipped samples as frozen whole blood, isolated PBMCs, or DNA extracted from either of those sample types. Via the germline V gene, CDR1 is LGHNT and CDR2 FRNRAP. The CDR3, cysteine through phenylalanine, is 18 amino acids long. The read is trimmed to its CDR3 DNA, 54 bases read in frame from base 1. Trimmed from V: 7 bases; trimmed from J: 5 bases; junction bases lacking a gene match: 16. TCRbeta CDR3 regions were amplified from genomic DNA by means of the immunoSEQ Assay, a bias-controlled multiplex PCR. The source study handled its data this way. Within the assay, amplification of reference gene primers was used to estimate how many nucleated cells each sample contained. To quantify the absolute abundance of each unique TCRbeta CDR3 rearrangement, sequence reads were collapsed and filtered. For each sample, productive Simpson clonality was calculated as the square root of Simpson's diversity index across productive rearrangements. TCRdb limited this immuneACCESS table to in-frame rearrangements with V and J called. A share of clones is missing; checked studies link under half to unresolved V genes, and the rest is unexplained. V and J calls and clone size come straight from that table; D and trimming were deduced from the DNA. The sample contains fewer than 250,000 clones, roughly four fifths of them found a single time. The leading ten clones occupy around 2% of the sample.

The sequencing sample was made of peripheral blood. The clonotype comes from an elderly woman with acute or convalescent COVID-19. The V gene is TRBV12-5 and the J gene is TRBJ1-6; TRBD1 agrees with 8 junctional bases. The sequenced DNA: TGTGCTAGTGCCCTTGAATCAGGACAGGGAAGGGATAATTCACCCCTCCACTTT. Translation gives CASALESGQGRDNSPLHF.